These T cell receptor beta chains were read from a single sample in a study of shared clonotypes between healthy human individuals. Sequencing used immunoSEQ multiplex PCR; TCRdb keeps in-frame clones, though not all of them. The data hold about 2 million clones, with about 95% observed a single time. Source material: naive CD8+ T cells sorted from blood. All receptors come from a man aged 18 to 30 in good health. The CDR3 runs from the conserved cysteine through the conserved F or W. A D gene is named only where the DNA matches it firmly. Clone size is given for some rows only: seen once, a few or many times, or a class if the clone is expanded.

d_gene: .
abundance: .
len: 15
j_gene: TRBJ2-6
v_gene: TRBV7-2
CDR3nt: TGTGCCAGCAGCTTATTGGTATCTGGGGCCAACGTCCTGACTTTC
CDR3aa: CASSLLVSGANVLTF

d_gene: .
abundance: .
len: 14
j_gene: TRBJ2-3
v_gene: TRBV13
CDR3nt: TGTGCCAGCAGCTTAGCCGGGACCGGCGATACGCAGTATTTT
CDR3aa: CASSLAGTGDTQYF

d_gene: TRBD2
abundance: .
len: 15
j_gene: TRBJ2-1
v_gene: TRBV11-2
CDR3nt: TGTGCCAGCAGCTTAGCAGCGGGAGGGTACAATGAGCAGTTCTTC
CDR3aa: CASSLAAGGYNEQFF

d_gene: .
abundance: .
len: 18
j_gene: TRBJ2-7
v_gene: TRBV10-3
CDR3nt: TGTGCCATCAGTGACCCATTAGCTGTGGGGGGAACCTCCTACGAGCAGTACTTC
CDR3aa: CAISDPLAVGGTSYEQYF

d_gene: .
abundance: .
len: 15
j_gene: TRBJ2-7
v_gene: TRBV6-1
CDR3nt: TGTGCCAGCAGTGAAACATCCTCCGCAACCTACGAGCAGTACTTC
CDR3aa: CASSETSSATYEQYF

d_gene: .
abundance: .
len: 15
j_gene: TRBJ2-5
v_gene: TRBV7-9
CDR3nt: TGTGCCAGCAGCTTAGTTCGGCAGGGACAAGAGACCCAGTACTTC
CDR3aa: CASSLVRQGQETQYF

d_gene: .
abundance: .
len: 12
j_gene: TRBJ2-7
v_gene: TRBV14
CDR3nt: TGTGCCAGCAGCAGAAATTCCTACGAGCAGTACTTC
CDR3aa: CASSRNSYEQYF

d_gene: TRBD2
abundance: .
len: 18
j_gene: TRBJ2-7
v_gene: TRBV2
CDR3nt: TGTGCCAGCAGTACCCCCTGGGTGACTAGCGGGCCCACCTACGAGCAGTACTTC
CDR3aa: CASSTPWVTSGPTYEQYF

d_gene: .
abundance: once
len: 15
j_gene: TRBJ2-3
v_gene: TRBV27
CDR3nt: TGTGCCAGCAGCAGACTAGTTAGTCGGACAGATACGCAGTATTTT
CDR3aa: CASSRLVSRTDTQYF

d_gene: .
abundance: .
len: 12
j_gene: TRBJ2-7
v_gene: TRBV7-9
CDR3nt: TGTGCCAGCAGCTTTCAGGGCAACGAGCAGTACTTC
CDR3aa: CASSFQGNEQYF

d_gene: .
abundance: .
len: 13
j_gene: TRBJ2-5
v_gene: TRBV2
CDR3nt: TGTGCCAGCATCCTAGCGAACCAAGAGACCCAGTACTTC
CDR3aa: CASILANQETQYF

d_gene: .
abundance: .
len: 15
j_gene: TRBJ2-2
v_gene: TRBV9
CDR3nt: TGTGCCAGCAGCGTAGGCAGGGGGGGCACCGGGGAGCTGTTTTTT
CDR3aa: CASSVGRGGTGELFF

d_gene: .
abundance: .
len: 14
j_gene: TRBJ2-7
v_gene: TRBV4-1
CDR3nt: TGCGCCAGCAGCCCTCTAAGTCGAATAGGGGAGCAGTACTTC
CDR3aa: CASSPLSRIGEQYF

d_gene: .
abundance: .
len: 14
j_gene: TRBJ2-7
v_gene: TRBV13
CDR3nt: TGTGCCAGCAGCTTAGAATCGACAGTAGCGGAGCAGTACTTC
CDR3aa: CASSLESTVAEQYF

d_gene: TRBD2
abundance: .
len: 14
j_gene: TRBJ2-5
v_gene: TRBV4-1
CDR3nt: TGCGCCAGCAGCCACGGGGGGTACCAAGAGACCCAGTACTTC
CDR3aa: CASSHGGYQETQYF

d_gene: .
abundance: .
len: 13
j_gene: TRBJ1-1
v_gene: TRBV27
CDR3nt: TGTGCCAGCAGTTTGTCTTGGCGCACTGAAGCTTTCTTT
CDR3aa: CASSLSWRTEAFF

d_gene: .
abundance: .
len: 8
j_gene: TRBJ2-7
v_gene: TRBV21-1
CDR3nt: TGTGCCAGCAGGCGTCGGTACTTC
CDR3aa: CASRRRYF

d_gene: .
abundance: .
len: 16
j_gene: TRBJ2-2
v_gene: TRBV19
CDR3nt: TGTGCCAGTAGTCCACGGCGGGGAATTAGTGCCGGGGAGCTGTTTTTT
CDR3aa: CASSPRRGISAGELFF

d_gene: .
abundance: .
len: 14
j_gene: TRBJ2-7
v_gene: TRBV2
CDR3nt: TGTGCCAGCCTATCGACGGGACCGCCCTACGAGCAGTACTTC
CDR3aa: CASLSTGPPYEQYF

d_gene: .
abundance: .
len: 12
j_gene: TRBJ2-7
v_gene: TRBV7-9
CDR3nt: TGTGCCAGCAGCCCACCTTTAGACCCGGTGGAGTTC
CDR3aa: CASSPPLDPVEF

d_gene: .
abundance: .
len: 13
j_gene: TRBJ2-7
v_gene: TRBV13
CDR3nt: TGTGCCAGCAGCCCCCCTAATGGGGGCGAGCAGTACTTC
CDR3aa: CASSPPNGGEQYF

d_gene: TRBD1
abundance: .
len: 14
j_gene: TRBJ2-7
v_gene: TRBV9
CDR3nt: TGTGCCAGCAGTGCCGGGACAGACTCCTACGAGCAGTACTTC
CDR3aa: CASSAGTDSYEQYF

d_gene: TRBD1
abundance: .
len: 16
j_gene: TRBJ2-7
v_gene: TRBV10-2
CDR3nt: TGCGCCAGCAGTGACAGGACAGGGGCCTGGATCGCCGAGCAGTACTTC
CDR3aa: CASSDRTGAWIAEQYF

d_gene: .
abundance: .
len: 15
j_gene: TRBJ2-1
v_gene: TRBV9
CDR3nt: TGTGCCAGCAGCGTCTTTGATGGCTCCTACAATGAGCAGTTCTTC
CDR3aa: CASSVFDGSYNEQFF

d_gene: .
abundance: .
len: 14
j_gene: TRBJ2-3
v_gene: TRBV6-5
CDR3nt: TGTGCCAGCGCGAAGGAGACTAGCACAGATACGCAGTATTTT
CDR3aa: CASAKETSTDTQYF

d_gene: .
abundance: .
len: 17
j_gene: TRBJ2-7
v_gene: TRBV4-3
CDR3nt: TGCGCCAGCAGCCAAGATTTTAGGGACGAGGGAGCCTACGAGCAGTACTTC
CDR3aa: CASSQDFRDEGAYEQYF

d_gene: .
abundance: .
len: 15
j_gene: TRBJ2-1
v_gene: TRBV28
CDR3nt: TGTGCCAGCAGACCCACAGGTAGCTCCTACAATGAGCAGTTCTTC
CDR3aa: CASRPTGSSYNEQFF

d_gene: TRBD2
abundance: .
len: 15
j_gene: TRBJ2-2
v_gene: TRBV7-2
CDR3nt: TGTGCCAGCAGCAAACTAGCGGGGAACACCGGGGAGCTGTTTTTT
CDR3aa: CASSKLAGNTGELFF

d_gene: .
abundance: few
len: 15
j_gene: TRBJ2-7
v_gene: TRBV6-6
CDR3nt: TGTGCCAGCAGTTACTCGTCCGGGGAAACCTACGAGCAGTACTTC
CDR3aa: CASSYSSGETYEQYF

d_gene: TRBD1
abundance: once
len: 17
j_gene: TRBJ1-3
v_gene: TRBV5-6
CDR3nt: TGTGCCAGCAGCTTAGGACAGGACCATCTCCCGGGGAACACCATATATTTT
CDR3aa: CASSLGQDHLPGNTIYF

d_gene: .
abundance: .
len: 12
j_gene: TRBJ2-3
v_gene: TRBV9
CDR3nt: TGTGCCAGCAGCACACGGGGGGATACGCAGTATTTT
CDR3aa: CASSTRGDTQYF

d_gene: .
abundance: .
len: 16
j_gene: TRBJ2-7
v_gene: TRBV23-1
CDR3nt: TGCGCCAGCAGTCAATCTCTTAAGAACAGGGTCCACGAGCAGTACTTC
CDR3aa: CASSQSLKNRVHEQYF

d_gene: .
abundance: .
len: 14
j_gene: TRBJ2-7
v_gene: TRBV7-6
CDR3nt: TGTGCCAGCAGCTTAGTGGGGCTCCCGAGTGAGCAGTACTTC
CDR3aa: CASSLVGLPSEQYF

d_gene: .
abundance: .
len: 11
j_gene: TRBJ1-5
v_gene: TRBV28
CDR3nt: TGTGCCAGCAGTTCCTTAGCGACCCAGCATTTT
CDR3aa: CASSSLATQHF

d_gene: .
abundance: .
len: 15
j_gene: TRBJ2-5
v_gene: TRBV7-9
CDR3nt: TGTGCCAGCAGCTTATTTCTGGGGGAGGAAGAGACCCAGTACTTC
CDR3aa: CASSLFLGEEETQYF

d_gene: TRBD1
abundance: few
len: 15
j_gene: TRBJ1-2
v_gene: TRBV30
CDR3nt: TGTGCCTGGAGTGCCCCAGGACAGGGGAACTATGGCTACACCTTC
CDR3aa: CAWSAPGQGNYGYTF

d_gene: .
abundance: .
len: 13
j_gene: TRBJ2-3
v_gene: TRBV7-3
CDR3nt: TGTGCCAGCAGTTGGACTGGGTCGGATACGCAGTATTTT
CDR3aa: CASSWTGSDTQYF

d_gene: .
abundance: .
len: 14
j_gene: TRBJ2-2
v_gene: TRBV28
CDR3nt: TGTGCCAGCAGTTTAACCCCGAACACCGGGGAGCTGTTTTTT
CDR3aa: CASSLTPNTGELFF

d_gene: .
abundance: .
len: 15
j_gene: TRBJ2-3
v_gene: TRBV5-1
CDR3nt: TGCGCCAGCAGCTTGGTTGCAGTGGTCACAGATACGCAGTATTTT
CDR3aa: CASSLVAVVTDTQYF

d_gene: TRBD1
abundance: .
len: 14
j_gene: TRBJ2-1
v_gene: TRBV9
CDR3nt: TGTGCCAGCAGCCGTGGGGACAGCTACAATGAGCAGTTCTTC
CDR3aa: CASSRGDSYNEQFF

d_gene: .
abundance: .
len: 13
j_gene: TRBJ1-3
v_gene: TRBV30
CDR3nt: TGTGCCTGGAGTGGGGGTTCTGGAAACACCATATATTTT
CDR3aa: CAWSGGSGNTIYF

d_gene: .
abundance: .
len: 16
j_gene: TRBJ2-7
v_gene: TRBV27
CDR3nt: TGTGCCAGCAGTTTAGAGGGCGGCAGAACCTCCTACGAGCAGTACTTC
CDR3aa: CASSLEGGRTSYEQYF

d_gene: .
abundance: .
len: 13
j_gene: TRBJ2-1
v_gene: TRBV30
CDR3nt: TGTGCCTGGAGTGTACAATCCTACAATGAGCAGTTCTTC
CDR3aa: CAWSVQSYNEQFF

d_gene: .
abundance: .
len: 12
j_gene: TRBJ2-5
v_gene: TRBV11-2
CDR3nt: TGTGCCAGCAGCTTAACATGGGAGACCCAGTACTTC
CDR3aa: CASSLTWETQYF

d_gene: .
abundance: .
len: 14
j_gene: TRBJ2-7
v_gene: TRBV2
CDR3nt: TGTGCCAGCACTGCCTATACCGGCCATTACGAGCAGTACTTC
CDR3aa: CASTAYTGHYEQYF

d_gene: .
abundance: once
len: 16
j_gene: TRBJ2-3
v_gene: TRBV10-1
CDR3nt: TGCGCCAGCAGTCCCATAGGGGGAGGGAAAACAGATACGCAGTATTTT
CDR3aa: CASSPIGGGKTDTQYF

d_gene: .
abundance: once
len: 14
j_gene: TRBJ2-7
v_gene: TRBV11-2
CDR3nt: TGTGCCAGCAGCTTAGAGTCCTTAACCTACGAGCAGTACTTC
CDR3aa: CASSLESLTYEQYF

d_gene: TRBD2
abundance: .
len: 18
j_gene: TRBJ2-1
v_gene: TRBV27
CDR3nt: TGTGCCAGCAGCGAGATAGGGACTAGCGGGAGGTTAGGCAATGAGCAGTTCTTC
CDR3aa: CASSEIGTSGRLGNEQFF

d_gene: .
abundance: .
len: 13
j_gene: TRBJ1-2
v_gene: TRBV7-9
CDR3nt: TGTGCCAGCAGCTTATATGGGGTAAATGGCTACACCTTC
CDR3aa: CASSLYGVNGYTF

d_gene: .
abundance: .
len: 14
j_gene: TRBJ2-7
v_gene: TRBV7-9
CDR3nt: TGTGCCAGCAGCTCAGTCGGGGTCTCGAACGAGCAGTACTTC
CDR3aa: CASSSVGVSNEQYF

d_gene: TRBD2
abundance: .
len: 14
j_gene: TRBJ2-3
v_gene: TRBV16
CDR3nt: TGTGCCAGCAGCCCGGGGGGGCGAGGAGATACGCAGTATTTT
CDR3aa: CASSPGGRGDTQYF

d_gene: .
abundance: few
len: 11
j_gene: TRBJ2-7
v_gene: TRBV10-2
CDR3nt: TGCGCCAGCGGAGCAGGGGATGAGCAGTACTTC
CDR3aa: CASGAGDEQYF

d_gene: .
abundance: once
len: 16
j_gene: TRBJ1-1
v_gene: TRBV19
CDR3nt: TGTGCCAGTACCTTAAGTGGGGGTACTTGGGGCACTGAAGCTTTCTTT
CDR3aa: CASTLSGGTWGTEAFF